The TCR beta chain described here comes from a study of Tregs in tolerant kidney transplant recipients. The germline V and J ends were trimmed by 2 bases and 5 bases, with 12 bases remaining between them. The CDR3 has 15 amino acids. Germline V CDR1 and CDR2: SGHTA, FQGNSA. Profiled with immunoSEQ multiplex PCR; TCRdb holds only in-frame clones, not every one. The repertoire holds over 55,000 clones, about 83% seen once, with around 5.2% in the top ten. Sequencing used CD4+ T cells from blood. The chain combines TRBV7-2 with TRBJ2-2; D possibly matches TRBD1 or TRBD2 (5 bases each). The TCR sequence derives from a human donor in good health. The CDR3 loop is CASSLKGSRTGELFF. The CDR3 region has the DNA TGTGCCAGCAGCTTAAAGGGGAGTCGGACCGGGGAGCTGTTTTTT.